Presented here are 19 T cell receptor beta chains from one specimen sequenced in a study of T cells in Graves' hyperthyroidism and ophthalmopathy. Researchers amplified the TCR beta CDR3 regions from RNA transcripts. First-round RT-PCR of the TCR CDR3 relied on the HTBI primer set. In TCRdb, the multiplex PCR reads were re-called with MiXCR into one record per CDR3 protein. The table lists some 560,000 distinct CDR3 sequences, approximately 15% of them singletons. Material: blood. The receptors come from a woman aged 30 to 39 with Graves' hyperthyroidism.

CDR3 loop: CASSYRGLAGFSEQFF. The CDR3 coding sequence is TGTGCCAGCAGTTACAGAGGGCTAGCGGGCTTCAGCGAGCAGTTCTTC. The chain couples TRBV6-5 to TRBJ2-1; 8 positions match TRBD2. Trimming took 2 bases from V and 10 from J; bases not matched to a gene: 13. Germline V gene lookup returns CDR1 MNHEY and CDR2 SVGAGI. The length of the CDR3 is 16 residues.

This clonotype was seen a few times. A much larger clone differs by one base, so this may be a read error. The chain recombines TRBV5-6 with TRBJ1-1, with D maybe TRBD1 (6 bases). Germline V lookup: CDR1 SGHDT, CDR2 YYEEEE. The germline V and J ends were trimmed by 4 bases and 0 bases, with 10 bases remaining between them. CDR3 length: 14 residues. CDR3 region: CASSEGHLNTEAFF. DNA for the CDR3: TGTGCCAGCAGCGAGGGACACCTGAACACTGAAGCTTTCTTT. Filled out from reference TRBV5-6 and TRBJ1-1, the complete variable domain reads DAGVTQSPTHLIKTRGQQVTLRCSPKSGHDTVSWYQQALGQGPQFIFQYYEEEERQRGNFPDRFSGHQFPNYSSELNVNALLLGDSALYLCASSEGHLNTEAFFGQGTRLTVV.

The sample holds many counts of this clonotype. The chain joins TRBV28 to TRBJ2-1, with D possibly matching TRBD1 (5 bases). The germline gives CDR1 MDHEN, CDR2 SYDVKM. The CDR3 runs 16 residues. V was clipped by 10 bases and J by 1 base, with 20 bases between them. The CDR3 spells CATQPMLKGSYNEQFF. DNA for the CDR3: TGTGCCACCCAACCGATGTTGAAGGGGTCCTACAATGAGCAGTTCTTC. Complete variable domain (other parts from reference TRBV28 and TRBJ2-1): DVKVTQSSRYLVKRTGEKVFLECVQDMDHENMFWYRQDPGLGLRLIYFSYDVKMKEKGDIPEGYSVSREKKERFSLILESASTNQTSMYLCATQPMLKGSYNEQFFGPGTRLTVL.

This clonotype was seen ten or more times. CDR3 in DNA: TGTGCCTGGGGTGGTAACTATGGCTACACCTTC. It encodes CAWGGNYGYTF. The genes are TRBV30 and TRBJ1-2; D gene unclear. Per the germline V gene, CDR1 is GTSNPN and CDR2 is SVGIG (reference sequence). V lost 5 bases and J 1 base, leaving 5 bases between the germline ends. This CDR3 has 11 residues.

With regard to this clonotype: Given the absence of the conserved phenylalanine or tryptophan at the CDR3 end, a read error is likely. The rearrangement uses TRBV10-3 and TRBJ2-1; 9 bases map to TRBD1. The J segment lost 5 bases and the V segment lost 8 bases, leaving 7 bases of the junction unmatched. Germline V lookup: CDR1 ENHRY, CDR2 SYGVKD. CDR3 length equals 14 residues. As DNA, the CDR3 is TGTGCCATCGCCCGGGACAGGGATAACAATGAGCAGTTCCTC. Residues: CAIARDRDNNEQFL.

The V gene is TRBV2, the J gene TRBJ2-4, with D perhaps assigned TRBD1 or TRBD2 (5 bases each). The CDR3 has 13 amino acids. Germline V gene data show CDR1 as SNHLY and CDR2 as FYNNEI. V gave up 1 base and J gave up 9 bases, with 10 bases separating them. The CDR3 sequence is CASSEGQGVIQYF. The CDR3 bases are TGTGCCAGCAGTGAAGGGCAGGGAGTCATTCAGTACTTC.

This clonotype was detected many times. The CDR3 here is CSAIRDYLSSYEQYF. The CDR3 nucleotides read TGCAGTGCTATCCGGGACTACCTTTCGTCCTACGAGCAGTACTTC. The chain has TRBV20-1 and TRBJ2-7; 7 bases agree with TRBD2. Per germline, CDR1 DFQATT and CDR2 SNEGSKA (reference sequence). The J segment lost 1 base and the V segment lost 4 bases, leaving 10 bases of the junction unmatched. The CDR3 has 15 residues.

For this clonotype: Since a much larger clone is just one base distant, this may be a read error. This chain joins TRBV3-1 and TRBJ2-1, with D possibly called TRBD1 or TRBD2 (5 bases each). Germline CDR1 LGHDT, CDR2 YNNKEL (reference sequence). The CDR3 extends over 15 amino acids. V lost 5 bases to trimming and J lost 6 bases, with 17 bases between them. In DNA, the CDR3 is TGTGCCAGCAGCGTTTCCGGGACCCCTAGCAATGAGCAGTTCTTC. Its protein is CASSVSGTPSNEQFF.

The chain links TRBV29-1 to TRBJ2-7, with TRBD1 matching over 12 bases. The CDR3 covers 17 residues. Trimming removed 6 bases from V and 4 bases from J; junction bases left unmatched: 16. Germline CDR1 is SQVTM and CDR2 is ANQGSEA. The CDR3 sequence is CSVTGTGGGVENYEQYF. CDR3 in DNA: TGCAGCGTGACCGGGACAGGGGGCGGCGTGGAAAATTACGAGCAGTACTTC.

This clonotype was counted ten times or more. V is TRBV4-1 and J is TRBJ2-2, with D possibly matching TRBD2 (5 bases). Trimming removed 2 bases at V and 1 base at J, with 11 bases between. This CDR3 is built from 16 residues. CDR1 and CDR2 (germline): MGHRA, YSYEKL. The CDR3 protein is CASSQLRAVNTGELFF. The CDR3 DNA reads as TGCGCCAGCAGCCAATTGCGAGCGGTGAACACCGGGGAGCTGTTTTTT.

A word on this clonotype: It may be a read error: a sequence one base away is much more abundant. The chain recombines TRBV18 with TRBJ2-5, with a tentative D call TRBD1 (5 bases). This CDR3 is built from 13 residues. Germline V gene lookup returns CDR1 KGHSH and CDR2 LQKENI. DNA of the CDR3: TGTGCCAGCCCACCACCTAAGGGGGAGACCCAGTACTTC. This translates into CASPPPKGETQYF.

This clonotype was seen at least ten times. In nucleotides, the CDR3 is TGCAGTGCTAGAGATGTCTACGAGCAGTACTTC. It specifies CSARDVYEQYF. The gene calls are TRBV20-1 and TRBJ2-7; D not resolved. Germline V gene sequence: CDR1 DFQATT, CDR2 SNEGSKA (reference sequence). The CDR3 is made up of 11 amino acids. Trimming pared 0 bases from V and 3 bases from J, leaving 3 bases between.

This clonotype was counted many times. CDR3 coding DNA: TGCAGCGTTGAGCAACAGGGGGCAGGTACTGAAGCTTTCTTT. This sequence encodes CSVEQQGAGTEAFF. The gene calls are TRBV29-1 and TRBJ1-1; 9 bases fit TRBD1. The CDR3 has 14 amino acids. V shed 3 bases, J shed 5 bases, and the junction held 7 bases outside the gene matches. Germline assignment: CDR1 SQVTM and CDR2 ANQGSEA.

This clonotype has ten or more counts. The chain has TRBV2 and TRBJ1-4, with 7 nucleotides matching TRBD1. Trimming took 7 bases from V and 4 from J; bases not matched to a gene: 12. This CDR3 contains 16 residues. Germline V CDR1 and CDR2: SNHLY, FYNNEI. DNA for the CDR3: TGTGCCAGCACCGAGGAGGGGACAGTCTTTAATGAAAAACTGTTTTTT. Its translation is CASTEEGTVFNEKLFF.

This clonotype was seen repeatedly, ten times or more. The chain joins TRBV28 to TRBJ2-7; a weak D match, TRBD2 (6 bases). Germline V gives CDR1 MDHEN, CDR2 SYDVKM. With 8 bases removed from V and 2 bases from J, the gap between germline ends came to 19 bases. The CDR3 is made up of 15 amino acids. CDR3 loop: CASLRDPSGAYEQYF. For the CDR3, the DNA is TGTGCCAGCCTGAGAGATCCCTCGGGGGCCTACGAGCAGTACTTC.

The rearrangement uses TRBV7-3 and TRBJ2-7; 8 positions match TRBD1. Germline V gives CDR1 SGHTA, CDR2 FQGTGA. With 4 bases clipped from V and 2 bases from J, the junction kept 4 bases outside the gene matches. The CDR3 is made up of 14 amino acids. Here the CDR3 DNA reads TGTGCCAGCAGCTCCAGGGGACAGGCCTACGAGCAGTACTTC. Its protein product is CASSSRGQAYEQYF.

This clonotype has a count of ten or more. This chain's CDR3 is CASSWARQETQYF. The CDR3 DNA follows: TGTGCCAGCAGTTGGGCTAGACAAGAGACCCAGTACTTC. V gene TRBV28 combines with J gene TRBJ2-5; no clear D. Looked up from germline, CDR1 is MDHEN and CDR2 is SYDVKM. V lost 4 bases and J lost 2, with 8 bases in between. CDR3 size: 13 residues.

Details on this clonotype: This could be a read error, since a much larger clone is one nucleotide away. This chain's CDR3 is CASSTTELDEQFF. The CDR3 DNA reads as TGTGCCAGCAGTACGACAGAGTTGGATGAGCAGTTCTTC. V gene TRBV27 combines with J gene TRBJ2-1; weak D call: TRBD1 (5 bases). CDR3 length: 13 residues. The V gene's germline CDR1 is MNHEY and CDR2 SMNVEV (reference sequence). V lost 5 bases and J 8 bases, leaving 13 bases between the germline ends.

Points on this clonotype: This sequence may be a read error, since a much larger clone differs from it by one base. J is TRBJ1-4 and V is TRBV3-1; D gene ambiguous. Germline V gene sequence: CDR1 LGHDT, CDR2 YNNKEL (reference sequence). CDR3 size: 13 residues. The CDR3 region has the DNA TGTGCCATCAGCCAAGTGAGTAATGAAAAACTGTTTTTT. Encoded protein: CAISQVSNEKLFF.